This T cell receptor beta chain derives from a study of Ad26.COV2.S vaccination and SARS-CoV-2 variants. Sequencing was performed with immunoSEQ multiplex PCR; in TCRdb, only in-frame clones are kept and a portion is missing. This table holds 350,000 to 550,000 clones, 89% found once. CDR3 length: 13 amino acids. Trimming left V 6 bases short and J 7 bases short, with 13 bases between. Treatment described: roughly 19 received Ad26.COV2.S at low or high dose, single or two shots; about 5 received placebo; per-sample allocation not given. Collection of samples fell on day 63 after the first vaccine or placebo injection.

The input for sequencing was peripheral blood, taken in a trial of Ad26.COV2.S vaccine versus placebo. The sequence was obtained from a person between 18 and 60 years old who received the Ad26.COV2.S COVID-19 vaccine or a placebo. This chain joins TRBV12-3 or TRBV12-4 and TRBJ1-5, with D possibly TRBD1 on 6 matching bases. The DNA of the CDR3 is TGTGCCAGCAGAGGGGGGTTTCAACAGCCCCAGCATTTT. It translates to CASRGGFQQPQHF.